This T cell receptor beta chain was profiled in a study of T cells in Graves' hyperthyroidism and ophthalmopathy. Study-level points and caveats: Expanded thyroid clonotypes (above 0.001) were mostly also found in blood.

TCR beta CDR3 sequences were amplified from RNA transcripts. A first-round RT-PCR of the TCR CDR3 used the HTBI primer set. In TCRdb, the multiplex PCR reads were re-called with MiXCR into one record per CDR3 protein. This sample has approximately 360,000 distinct CDR3 sequences, with approximately 14% found just once. This clonotype was recorded many times. Its antigen is not known. Patients between 18 and 65 years old had hyperthyroidism, newly diagnosed and lasting under 2 months. The sample taken for sequencing was blood. This receptor was identified in a woman aged 18-30 years with Graves' hyperthyroidism that later progressed to Graves' ophthalmopathy.

The CDR3: CAIRSYLEGFRSEQFF. Here the CDR3 DNA reads TGTGCCATCAGATCCTACCTGGAGGGCTTCCGAAGTGAGCAGTTCTTC. The V call is TRBV10-3, the J call TRBJ2-1, with D possibly being TRBD2 (6 bases). CDR1 ENHRY and CDR2 SYGVKD come from the germline V gene. V gave up 6 bases and J gave up 9 bases, with 24 bases separating them. CDR3 length: 16 residues.